Below, 29 T cell receptor beta chains from the same sample are listed, as sequenced in a study of CD8 T cells in ankylosing spondylitis. Using its own MiXCR run on the 5' RACE reads, TCRdb lists one record per CDR3 protein. The repertoire holds 500,000 or so distinct CDR3 sequences, with approximately 5.3% as singletons. Their antigens remain unidentified. Study-wide findings and caveats: Apparently characteristic of ankylosing spondylitis blood was a TCR beta motif (about eight highly homologous variants).

Sequencing was done on a sample of blood, either unsorted or a sorted T cell fraction (not recorded which). These receptors originate from a male donor with ankylosing spondylitis.

This clonotype occurred a few times. The rearrangement joins TRBV7-2 to TRBJ2-7; the D gene is possibly TRBD2 (5 bases). The germline V gene encodes CDR1 SGHTA and CDR2 FQGNSA. Trimming left V 5 bases short and J 7 bases short, with 15 bases between. The CDR3 runs to 13 residues. CDR3: CASSPRESGEQYF. DNA of the CDR3: TGTGCCAGCAGCCCGAGGGAATCGGGGGAGCAGTACTTC.

This clonotype was observed many times. The chain combines TRBV7-2 with TRBJ1-4; the D gene is possibly TRBD1 (5 bases). The CDR3 extends over 14 amino acids. Trimming removed 4 bases from V and 7 bases from J, with 13 bases in between. Looked up from germline, CDR1 is SGHTA and CDR2 is FQGNSA. Here the CDR3 reads CASSYQGSGEKLFF. CDR3 nucleotide sequence: TGTGCCAGCAGCTACCAGGGCTCTGGTGAAAAACTGTTTTTT.

This clonotype showed up just a few times. The chain joins TRBV5-1 to TRBJ2-7, with D perhaps matching TRBD1 or TRBD2 (6 bases each). This CDR3 has 17 amino acids. The V gene lost 0 bases and the J gene lost 0 bases, with 16 bases spanning the gap. The germline V gene encodes CDR1 SGHRS and CDR2 YFSETQ. The CDR3 here is CASSLASGAPSSYEQYF. CDR3 sequence (DNA): TGCGCCAGCAGCTTGGCCTCGGGGGCCCCCAGCTCCTACGAGCAGTACTTC.

This clonotype has just a few counts. This sequence joins TRBV2 and TRBJ1-4, with a weak D call TRBD1 (5 bases). This CDR3 is 13 amino acids long. The germline V gene has CDR1 SNHLY and CDR2 FYNNEI. The V end lost 6 bases, the J end lost 8 bases, and 13 bases lay between the germline ends. CDR3: CASSGGEQEKLFF. In nucleotides, the CDR3 is TGTGCCAGCAGCGGGGGGGAACAGGAAAAACTGTTTTTT.

The table lists this clonotype with many counts. The chain employs TRBV24-1 and TRBJ2-3; TRBD2 matches 14 bases. This CDR3 spans 17 amino acids. Per the germline V gene, CDR1 is KGHDR and CDR2 is SFDVKD. V lost 4 bases and J lost 4; bases outside the gene matches: 6. The CDR3 here is CATSDPGTSGSADTQYF. The CDR3 DNA sequence: TGTGCCACCAGTGACCCAGGGACTAGCGGGAGCGCAGATACGCAGTATTTT.

The chain has TRBV27 and TRBJ2-7; 8 bases fit TRBD2. The germline V gene encodes CDR1 MNHEY and CDR2 SMNVEV (reference sequence). V shed 7 bases and J 1 base; nucleotides not matched to a gene: 12. CDR3 length: 16 residues. The CDR3 DNA reads TGTGCCAGCACCGGGACCGGGACTAGGGGGTCCTACGAGCAGTACTTC. This translates into CASTGTGTRGSYEQYF.

This clonotype was recorded many times. CDR3: CASSQGGYEQYF. CDR3 in DNA: TGTGCCAGCAGCCAAGGGGGCTACGAGCAGTACTTC. V is TRBV4-2 and J is TRBJ2-7; D remains ambiguous. V lost 1 base to trimming and J lost 3 bases, with 4 bases between them. Germline lookup yields CDR1 LGHNA and CDR2 YNFKEQ. The CDR3 is 12 amino acids.

In this sample, this clonotype turned up many times. V is TRBV12-3 or TRBV12-4 and J is TRBJ1-2; D possibly corresponds to TRBD1 (6 bases). The CDR3 is made up of 13 amino acids. V lost 5 bases and J lost 7, with 14 bases in between. The CDR3 spells CASSPYRAGGYTF. For the CDR3, the DNA is TGTGCCAGCAGTCCCTACAGGGCGGGTGGCTACACCTTC.

This clonotype was found many times. This chain uses TRBV24-1 with TRBJ2-2; possibly TRBD2 for D (5 bases). The V and J ends lost 9 bases and 3 bases respectively, with 10 bases between them. CDR1 is KGHDR, CDR2 SFDVKD, per germline. This CDR3 has 13 residues. The CDR3 is CATRTSDTGELFF. The CDR3 DNA sequence: TGTGCCACCCGCACTAGTGACACCGGGGAGCTGTTTTTT.

This clonotype has ten or more counts. The gene calls are TRBV6-5 and TRBJ1-2, with D maybe TRBD1 (6 bases). The CDR3 totals 15 residues. Trimming took 0 bases from V and 1 from J, leaving 9 bases between them. Germline values: CDR1 MNHEY, CDR2 SVGAGI. CDR3 residues: CASSYSDRFNYGYTF. CDR3 nucleotide sequence: TGTGCCAGCAGTTACTCCGACAGGTTTAACTATGGCTACACCTTC.

This clonotype was observed at least ten times. The chain couples TRBV7-9 to TRBJ2-7; D unresolved. V lost 6 bases, J lost 0 bases, and 12 bases lay in between. This CDR3 contains 14 residues. Germline-derived CDR1 and CDR2 are SEHNR and FQNEAQ (reference sequence). The CDR3 sequence is CASSGGLGSYEQYF. CDR3 DNA sequence: TGTGCCAGCAGTGGCGGCTTAGGCTCCTACGAGCAGTACTTC.

This clonotype was found many times. The rearrangement uses TRBV29-1 and TRBJ2-5; a weak D match, TRBD1 (5 bases). This CDR3 comprises 15 residues. V was shortened by 7 bases and J by 5 bases, with 23 bases between the two germline ends. Germline CDR1 SQVTM, CDR2 ANQGSEA. The CDR3 DNA sequence: TGCAGCGCCTCATTGAGATTCAGGGCCGACGAGACCCAGTACTTC. Amino acids: CSASLRFRADETQYF.

This chain connects TRBV7-9 to TRBJ2-1; no clear D. Trimming shortened V by 5 bases and J by 9 bases, and 23 bases separated the two germline ends. This CDR3 is built from 16 residues. CDR1 is SEHNR, CDR2 FQNEAQ, per germline (reference sequence). The CDR3 protein is CASSPGVASRVSEQFF. DNA of the CDR3: TGTGCCAGCAGCCCTGGGGTAGCCTCCCGGGTAAGTGAGCAGTTCTTC.

This clonotype was seen ten or more times. The chain recombines TRBV10-3 with TRBJ2-5; a possible D gene is TRBD1 (5 bases). Germline V lookup: CDR1 ENHRY, CDR2 SYGVKD. This CDR3 is built from 15 residues. V was cut by 8 bases and J by 3 bases, with 19 bases left in between. The CDR3 loop reads CAISQVGAMKETQYF. The CDR3 nucleotides read TGTGCCATCTCCCAGGTTGGGGCGATGAAAGAGACCCAGTACTTC.

This clonotype was seen a handful of times. This chain joins TRBV20-1 and TRBJ2-7, with D perhaps matching TRBD2 (6 bases). V was cut by 4 bases and J by 7 bases, with 14 bases left in between. The germline gives CDR1 DFQATT, CDR2 SNEGSKA (reference sequence). This CDR3 contains 12 residues. In DNA, the CDR3 is TGCAGTGCTACCGGGACTGTGAGGGAGCAGTACTTC. It is translated as CSATGTVREQYF.

This clonotype was counted many times. The rearrangement joins TRBV7-2 to TRBJ2-1; no definite D call. The germline gives CDR1 SGHTA, CDR2 FQGNSA. The CDR3 totals 13 residues. Trimming stripped 1 base from V and 10 bases from J, with 11 bases between. In DNA form, the CDR3 reads TGTGCCAGCAGCTTAGACAACTACGGCGAGCAGTTCTTC. Its translation: CASSLDNYGEQFF. Variable domain in full (rest from reference TRBV7-2 and TRBJ2-1): GAGVSQSPSNKVTEKGKDVELRCDPISGHTALYWYRQSLGQGLEFLIYFQGNSAPDKSGLPSDRFSAERTGGSVSTLTIQRTQQEDSAVYLCASSLDNYGEQFFGPGTRLTVL.

This clonotype was seen more than once but under ten times. This chain links TRBV3-1 with TRBJ2-1, with 8 positions matching TRBD1. The CDR3 extends over 14 amino acids. J gave up 10 bases and V 8 bases, and 13 bases lay outside the gene matches. The germline V gene encodes CDR1 LGHDT and CDR2 YNNKEL (reference sequence). As DNA, the CDR3 is TGTGCCAGCTCCGGGACAGGTTTTGTGTTCGAGCAGTTCTTC. This gives the protein CASSGTGFVFEQFF.

Ten or more counts support this clonotype. The rearrangement uses TRBV5-1 and TRBJ2-7; no clear D gene. The length of the CDR3 is 14 residues. Trimming stripped 0 bases from V and 5 bases from J, with 12 bases between. Germline V lookup: CDR1 SGHRS, CDR2 YFSETQ. The CDR3 spells CASSLEMAAHEQYF. For the CDR3, the DNA is TGCGCCAGCAGCTTGGAGATGGCCGCCCACGAGCAGTACTTC.

This clonotype has at least ten counts. The rearrangement links TRBV20-1 to TRBJ2-5; no firm D call. The CDR3 has 11 residues. Germline loops: CDR1 DFQATT, CDR2 SNEGSKA (reference sequence). V was cut by 3 bases and J by 3 bases, with 5 bases left in between. CDR3 region: CSASLKETQYF. CDR3 DNA sequence: TGCAGTGCTAGTCTGAAAGAGACCCAGTACTTC.

This clonotype came up many times. This sequence joins TRBV29-1 and TRBJ2-4; D not resolved. The CDR3 is made up of 16 amino acids. The V and J ends lost 4 bases and 0 bases respectively, with 16 bases between them. Germline V gives CDR1 SQVTM, CDR2 ANQGSEA. The CDR3 sequence is CSVATSSSIAKNIQYF. CDR3 bases: TGCAGCGTTGCTACCAGCTCCTCTATAGCCAAAAACATTCAGTACTTC. Drawing the rest from reference TRBV29-1 and TRBJ2-4, the complete variable domain is SAVISQKPSRDICQRGTSLTIQCQVDSQVTMMFWYRQQPGQSLTLIATANQGSEATYESGFVIDKFPISRPNLTFSTLTVSNMSPEDSSIYLCSVATSSSIAKNIQYFGAGTRLSVL.

This clonotype was seen repeatedly, ten times or more. The chain combines TRBV5-1 with TRBJ2-3, with a tentative D call TRBD2 (5 bases). The CDR3 contains 16 residues. Germline V lookup: CDR1 SGHRS, CDR2 YFSETQ. V lost 0 bases and J 4 bases, leaving 15 bases between the germline ends. The CDR3 sequence is CASSLEPPPRADTQYF. DNA of the CDR3: TGCGCCAGCAGCTTGGAACCGCCGCCGAGGGCAGATACGCAGTATTTT.

This clonotype was recorded once. A single base separates this from a much larger clone, so it may be a read error. V usage is TRBV29-1 and J usage is TRBJ2-7; possible D gene TRBD2, 6 bases. Germline CDR1 is SQVTM and CDR2 is ANQGSEA. The CDR3 has 14 amino acids. The V gene lost 3 bases and the J gene lost 5 bases, with 17 bases spanning the gap. The DNA for the CDR3 is TGCAGCGTTGAGGGGGACTGTTGGTCCAACGAGCAGTACTTC. Translation: CSVEGDCWSNEQYF.

The chain uses TRBV19 and TRBJ2-5; D unclear. The CDR3 has 14 residues. The V and J ends lost 1 base and 1 base respectively, with 7 bases between them. Germline V CDR1 and CDR2: LNHDA, SQIVND (reference sequence). The CDR3 sequence: CASSIGPSQETQYF. CDR3 DNA: TGTGCCAGTAGTATAGGTCCCAGCCAAGAGACCCAGTACTTC.

This clonotype has at least ten counts. The V call is TRBV27, the J call TRBJ2-2, with D uncertain. Germline V gene data show CDR1 as MNHEY and CDR2 as SMNVEV (reference sequence). V lost 3 bases, J lost 4 bases, and 12 bases lay in between. The CDR3 contains 15 residues. The CDR3 coding sequence is TGTGCCAGCAGTTTTCAATCCGACGTCACCGGGGAGCTGTTTTTT. Its protein product is CASSFQSDVTGELFF.

This clonotype has ten or more counts. This chain uses TRBV5-1 with TRBJ2-7; D is uncertain. Germline assignment: CDR1 SGHRS and CDR2 YFSETQ. The V end lost 4 bases, the J end lost 6 bases, and 23 bases lay between the germline ends. This CDR3 region has 16 residues. Here the CDR3 reads CASSEPLGTTMGEQYF. The DNA for the CDR3 is TGCGCCAGCAGCGAACCCCTGGGCACCACGATGGGCGAGCAGTACTTC.

This clonotype came up many times. This chain joins TRBV3-1 and TRBJ2-7; 8 nucleotides match TRBD2. The ends lost 1 base at V and 3 bases at J; junction bases unmatched: 8. The CDR3 contains 16 residues. Germline V gene sequence: CDR1 LGHDT, CDR2 YNNKEL (reference sequence). For the CDR3, the DNA is TGTGCCAGCAGCCAAGGGGGAGCGGGGGCCCTCTACGAGCAGTACTTC. Translation: CASSQGGAGALYEQYF.

This clonotype was seen many times. The rearrangement joins TRBV3-1 to TRBJ1-5, with D hard to call. CDR1 is LGHDT, CDR2 YNNKEL, per germline (reference sequence). The CDR3 sequence is 13 residues long. V was trimmed by 6 bases and J by 7 bases, leaving 13 bases between them. CDR3 DNA: TGTGCCAGCAGTCCAAGATTACAACAGCCCCAGCATTTT. As protein: CASSPRLQQPQHF. Combining the CDR3 with reference TRBV3-1 and TRBJ1-5 gives the whole variable domain DTAVSQTPKYLVTQMGNDKSIKCEQNLGHDTMYWYKQDSKKFLKIMFSYNNKELIINETVPNRFSPKSPDKAHLNLHINSLELGDSAVYFCASSPRLQQPQHFGDGTRLSIL.

This clonotype was seen ten or more times. This chain connects TRBV4-2 to TRBJ1-1; 8 bases match TRBD1. Germline CDR1 LGHNA, CDR2 YNFKEQ. V shed 0 bases, J shed 8 bases, and the junction held 5 bases outside the gene matches. This CDR3 has 14 residues. The CDR3 sequence: CASSQEDRATEAFF. In nucleotides, the CDR3 is TGTGCCAGCAGCCAAGAGGACAGGGCCACCGAAGCTTTCTTT.

This clonotype has ten or more counts. This chain joins TRBV6-2 or TRBV6-3 and TRBJ1-5; D may be TRBD1 (6 bases). Looked up from germline, CDR1 is MNHEY and CDR2 is SVGEGT. Trimming stripped 5 bases from V and 10 bases from J, with 18 bases between. The CDR3 totals 14 residues. The CDR3 nucleotides are TGTGCCAGCAGTCGGGACGGGGGCCTGCGACCCCAGCATTTT. This gives the protein CASSRDGGLRPQHF.